These 19 T cell receptor beta chains share one sample of origin, sequenced in a study of control samples from healthy donors and cancer patients. Repertoires were generated with immunoSEQ multiplex PCR, while TCRdb's copy carries only in-frame clones and drops some. In the table there are 60,000 to 70,000 clones, approximately 84% of which are singletons. Sequenced: PBMCs. These TCRs come from a woman aged 45 to 65 with lung cancer.

The CDR3 coding sequence is TGTGCCAGCAGCCAAGGAGGCCGCGAGCAGTACTTC. This sequence encodes CASSQGGREQYF. V gene TRBV3-1 (or the pseudogene TRBV3-2) combines with J gene TRBJ2-7; D not certain. Deletions cut 1 base from V and 6 bases from J, with 7 bases between. The CDR3 is 12 amino acids. Germline assignment: CDR1 LGHDT and CDR2 YNNKEL (reference sequence).

The chain employs TRBV18 and TRBJ2-7, with D possibly matching TRBD2 (6 bases). Per germline, CDR1 KGHSH and CDR2 LQKENI. CDR3 size: 19 residues. V gave up 0 bases and J gave up 4 bases, with 25 bases separating them. The CDR3 here is CASSPPVPHRLARGYEQYF. The CDR3 DNA sequence: TGTGCCAGCTCACCACCGGTCCCTCACCGGCTAGCGCGAGGGTACGAGCAGTACTTC.

The V gene is TRBV18, the J gene TRBJ1-1; D may be TRBD1 (5 bases). Germline loops: CDR1 KGHSH, CDR2 LQKENI. Trimming stripped 2 bases from V and 0 bases from J, with 13 bases between. This CDR3 comprises 16 residues. CDR3 sequence (DNA): TGTGCCAGCTCACCAGTGGGGGAGCCCATGAACACTGAAGCTTTCTTT. Residues: CASSPVGEPMNTEAFF.

This rearrangement joins TRBV10-2 to TRBJ1-4; no clear D. The CDR3 has 14 amino acids. Looked up from germline, CDR1 is WSHSY and CDR2 is SAAADI. V dropped 7 bases and J dropped 4 bases, with 13 bases sitting between them. The CDR3 DNA reads TGCGCCAGCAACAAAGGAGGGTTTAATGAAAAACTGTTTTTT. This gives the protein CASNKGGFNEKLFF.

The V gene is TRBV24-1, the J gene TRBJ1-2, with 7 bases aligning to TRBD1. V shed 4 bases, J shed 8 bases, and the junction held 6 bases outside the gene matches. The CDR3 is made up of 13 amino acids. Germline V CDR1 and CDR2: KGHDR, SFDVKD. This CDR3 reads CATSERTGIGYTF. For the CDR3, the DNA is TGTGCCACCAGTGAGCGGACAGGCATCGGCTACACCTTC.

J is TRBJ2-5 and V is TRBV3-1 (or the pseudogene TRBV3-2); 9 bases are a match to TRBD2. Germline values: CDR1 LGHDT, CDR2 YNNKEL (reference sequence). This CDR3 contains 15 residues. Unmatched junction bases numbered 11, after V lost 7 bases and J lost 5 bases. The CDR3 DNA reads TGTGCCAGCATCGGACGCGGGGGGGCTCAGGAGACCCAGTACTTC. Protein: CASIGRGGAQETQYF.

CDR3: CASSEYGGSSGNTIYF. CDR3 coding DNA: TGTGCCAGCAGTGAATATGGGGGCTCCTCTGGAAACACCATATATTTT. The gene calls are TRBV25-1 and TRBJ1-3, with D possibly TRBD1 on 6 matching bases. The CDR3 is 16 amino acids. The germline CDR1 and CDR2 sequences are MGHDK and SYGVNS. V lost 0 bases to trimming and J lost 0 bases, with 9 bases between them.

The chain carries TRBV7-6 and TRBJ2-3; maybe TRBD1 (6 bases). The CDR3 spans 15 residues. Germline values: CDR1 SGHVS, CDR2 FNYEAQ. Trimming took off 2 bases at V and 3 bases at J, with 12 bases between the two ends. DNA of the CDR3: TGTGCCAGCAGCTTAACCGAACAGGGTACAGATACGCAGTATTTT. Translation gives CASSLTEQGTDTQYF. Complete variable domain (other parts from reference TRBV7-6 and TRBJ2-3): GAGVSQSPRYKVTKRGQDVALRCDPISGHVSLYWYRQALGQGPEFLTYFNYEAQQDKSGLPNDRFSAERPEGSISTLTIQRTEQRDSAMYRCASSLTEQGTDTQYFGPGTRLTVL.

CDR3 region: CASSQGGVSSRYGPNYGYTF. The CDR3 coding sequence is TGCGCCAGCAGCCAAGGAGGGGTTAGCTCTCGGTATGGACCGAACTATGGCTACACCTTC. The chain has TRBV4-1 and TRBJ1-2; D might be TRBD1 (5 bases). V gave up 1 base and J gave up 2 bases, with 26 bases separating them. The CDR3 covers 20 residues. The germline V gene encodes CDR1 MGHRA and CDR2 YSYEKL.

This clone has just one count. The chain joins TRBV7-9 to TRBJ1-2; no firm D call. Per the germline V gene, CDR1 is SEHNR and CDR2 is FQNEAQ (reference sequence). The CDR3 has 14 residues. Trimming removed 5 bases at V and 4 bases at J, with 14 bases between. CDR3 sequence (DNA): TGTGCCAGCAGCCCGGTTGTGGCTGGCTATGGCTACACCTTC. This sequence encodes CASSPVVAGYGYTF.

CDR3 bases: TGTGCCACAGGGGGGGCTTTAGGCTATGGCTACACCTTC. Its translation: CATGGALGYGYTF. This chain joins TRBV27 and TRBJ1-2; 7 bases are a match to TRBD1. The CDR3 has 13 residues. The V and J ends lost 10 bases and 4 bases, in that order; junction bases with no gene match: 9. Per the germline V gene, CDR1 is MNHEY and CDR2 is SMNVEV (reference sequence).

This chain uses TRBV7-2 with TRBJ2-1; 7 positions match TRBD1. Germline CDR1 SGHTA, CDR2 FQGNSA. V gave up 5 bases and J gave up 2 bases; unmatched junction bases: 6. This CDR3 spans 15 amino acids. The CDR3 DNA sequence: TGTGCCAGCAGCCAGATTGACAGGGCCTACAATGAGCAGTTCTTC. Encoded protein: CASSQIDRAYNEQFF.

J is TRBJ2-7 and V is TRBV4-3; D remains ambiguous. Germline assignment: CDR1 LGHNA and CDR2 YSLEER. Trimming shortened V by 0 bases and J by 0 bases, and 9 bases separated the two germline ends. This CDR3 contains 15 residues. This CDR3 reads CASSQDMGGSYEQYF. As DNA, the CDR3 is TGCGCCAGCAGCCAAGATATGGGTGGCTCCTACGAGCAGTACTTC.

The chain joins TRBV2 to TRBJ1-6; 12 bases align to TRBD1. There are 18 residues in the CDR3. V shed 6 bases, J shed 1 base, and the junction held 7 bases outside the gene matches. Germline CDR1 and CDR2: SNHLY and FYNNEI. CDR3 loop: CASRPGTGGWSYNSPLHF. The CDR3, as DNA: TGTGCCAGCAGGCCAGGGACAGGGGGCTGGTCCTATAATTCACCCCTCCACTTT. The whole variable domain, remainder taken from reference TRBV2 and TRBJ1-6, is EPEVTQTPSHQVTQMGQEVILRCVPISNHLYFYWYRQILGQKVEFLVSFYNNEISEKSEIFDDQFSVERPDGSNFTLKIRSTKLEDSAMYFCASRPGTGGWSYNSPLHFGNGTRLTVT.

V usage is TRBV27 and J usage is TRBJ2-1; 9 bases match TRBD2. The trim removed 5 bases at V and 4 bases at J, leaving 3 bases unmatched. CDR3 length: 14 amino acids. Germline-derived CDR1 and CDR2 are MNHEY and SMNVEV (reference sequence). The DNA of the CDR3 is TGTGCCAGCAGTCGTAGCGGGGGATACAATGAGCAGTTCTTC. Amino acids: CASSRSGGYNEQFF.

This chain uses TRBV28 with TRBJ2-2, with a weak D call TRBD1 (6 bases). Germline V gene sequence: CDR1 MDHEN, CDR2 SYDVKM. This CDR3 contains 16 residues. V was pared by 2 bases and J by 0 bases, with 10 bases between. CDR3 region: CASSLGRGPNTGELFF. In nucleotides, the CDR3 is TGTGCCAGCAGTTTAGGCAGGGGCCCGAACACCGGGGAGCTGTTTTTT.

The rearrangement joins TRBV14 to TRBJ2-5; D gene uncertain. The CDR3 totals 13 residues. The germline gives CDR1 SGHDN, CDR2 FVKESK. Trimming cost V 3 bases and J 5 bases, with 10 bases left between them. The CDR3 reads CASSQAPGETQYF. CDR3 DNA sequence: TGTGCCAGCAGCCAGGCCCCCGGGGAGACCCAGTACTTC. Full variable domain (remainder filled in from reference TRBV14 and TRBJ2-5): EAGVTQFPSHSVIEKGQTVTLRCDPISGHDNLYWYRRVMGKEIKFLLHFVKESKQDESGMPNNRFLAERTGGTYSTLKVQPAELEDSGVYFCASSQAPGETQYFGPGTRLLVL.

V and J are TRBV20-1 and TRBJ1-1, with D hard to call. The CDR3 consists of 11 residues. Germline CDR1 DFQATT, CDR2 SNEGSKA (reference sequence). V was trimmed by 6 bases and J by 3 bases, leaving 8 bases between them. The DNA for the CDR3 is TGCAGTGCCTCTCACCACACTGAAGCTTTCTTT. Translating gives CSASHHTEAFF.

In the case of this clone: The sample holds other DNA sequences that translate to the same CDR3. The rearrangement joins TRBV5-6 to TRBJ1-5; D is possibly TRBD1 (5 bases). Germline CDR1 and CDR2: SGHDT and YYEEEE. The CDR3 spans 15 residues. V shed 1 base and J shed 0 bases, with 8 bases lying between them. CDR3 nucleotides: TGTGCCAGCAGCTTGCTTGGGGCTAGCAATCAGCCCCAGCATTTT. This sequence encodes CASSLLGASNQPQHF.